These T cell receptor beta chains were read from a single sample in a study of PD-1 blockade in classical Hodgkin lymphoma. The data were produced by immunoSEQ multiplex PCR, yet TCRdb's version contains in-frame clones alone and is incomplete. The sample consists of approximately 26,000 clones, about 76% of them appearing once. The specimen comprised peripheral blood mononuclear cells (PBMCs), sampled before the second cycle of nivolumab. Source of these receptors: a human donor with classical Hodgkin lymphoma. The CDR3 runs from the conserved cysteine through the conserved F or W. D genes are given only for firm matches.

TRBJ1-2,NA,TRBV11-2,CASSLVKVHGYTF
TRBJ2-2,NA,TRBV19,CASSNRAGTGELFF
TRBJ1-1,TRBD1,TRBV19,CASSWGRGHTEAFF
TRBJ2-7,NA,TRBV21-1,CARLLYRDGEEQYF
TRBJ1-2,NA,TRBV5-1,CASSLGDSYGYTF
TRBJ2-7,NA,TRBV28,CASGLGEQYF
TRBJ2-3,TRBD1,TRBV7-9,CASSLDRGSTDTQYF
TRBJ2-3,TRBD1,TRBV5-6,CASSSDRGYTGTDTQYF
TRBJ2-1,TRBD2,TRBV7-2,CASRGAGGPERNEQFF
TRBJ1-2,NA,TRBV7-8,CASSLVVGRSGIGGYTF
TRBJ2-5,NA,TRBV2,CASSGSGQETQYF
TRBJ1-1,NA,TRBV30,CAWSALLLWSNTEAFF
TRBJ1-4,NA,TRBV4-1,CASSQGGQNHEKLFF
TRBJ2-3,TRBD2,TRBV6-1,CASSVSSGAPEDTQYF
TRBJ1-4,TRBD1,TRBV28,CASSRRGINEKLFF
TRBJ1-4,NA,TRBV15,CATSRSPAGNEKLFF
TRBJ2-3,NA,TRBV27,CASSYRDDRNTDTQYF
TRBJ2-7,NA,TRBV28,CASSLILAAHYEQYF
TRBJ2-7,NA,TRBV20-1,CSASDHEQYF
TRBJ2-1,TRBD1,TRBV11-3,CASKKGQGPYYNEQFF
TRBJ2-4,NA,TRBV30,CAWRLIAKNIQYF
TRBJ2-2,TRBD1,TRBV19,CASSRRGTGATGELFF
TRBJ1-1,NA,TRBV9,CASSVGMFQGKIEAFF
TRBJ1-3,NA,TRBV5-6,CASSLAPGPGNTIYF
TRBJ2-2,NA,TRBV7-6,CASSFDRSYGELFF
TRBJ1-2,NA,TRBV9,CASSVNIASAGYGYTF
TRBJ1-2,TRBD1,TRBV9,CASSASTGTGDIDYGYTF
TRBJ2-2,TRBD2,TRBV4-2,CASSPTSGRAKRELFF
TRBJ2-7,NA,TRBV5-1,CARTEYRVPLASSFFEQYF
TRBJ2-1,NA,TRBV29-1,CSVEGRLASSEQFF
TRBJ1-5,TRBD1,TRBV28,CASSTTTGVQPQHF
TRBJ2-1,NA,TRBV28,CASSEGNEQFF
TRBJ1-2,TRBD1,TRBV7-9,CASSATGGRYGYTF
TRBJ2-4,NA,TRBV19,CASSSRTDRDIQYF
TRBJ1-1,NA,TRBV5-1,CASSLVQANTEAFF
TRBJ1-1,TRBD1,TRBV5-1,CASSLRQGGLNTEAFF
TRBJ2-7,NA,TRBV5-6,CASSVIQGYEQYF
TRBJ2-1,TRBD1,TRBV27,CASSILGQNYNEQFF
TRBJ1-2,NA,TRBV5-4,CASRRLGGRGNYGYTF
TRBJ1-1,NA,TRBV6-5,CASSYSRNTEAFF
TRBJ2-7,NA,TRBV5-1,CASSLENKAPYEQYF
TRBJ2-5,TRBD2,TRBV30,CAWSAGTSGRQETQYF
TRBJ1-6,NA,TRBV7-9,CASSLDSRFDSPLHF
TRBJ2-1,TRBD1,TRBV19,CASSKRTGGNNEQFF
TRBJ2-5,NA,TRBV7-2,CASSLGWETQYF
TRBJ2-7,TRBD2,TRBV4-1,CASSQDPGTSGDEQYF
TRBJ2-3,NA,TRBV18,CASSPVDTQYF
TRBJ2-7,TRBD1,TRBV10-3,CATGQSSNSYEQYF
TRBJ2-6,NA,TRBV19,CASSIHLWGEGANVLTF
TRBJ2-7,TRBD1,TRBV18,CASSGPGTGYEQYF
TRBJ2-5,TRBD2,TRBV28,CASSPHLAGRKETQYF
TRBJ1-6,NA,TRBV2,CASSGPPVANSPLHF
NA,TRBD2,TRBV30,CAWGKPGLAGGSSYEQYF
TRBJ2-2,NA,TRBV30,CACKRAGNTGELFF
TRBJ2-7,NA,TRBV9,CASSVVTGPTNEQYF
TRBJ2-1,TRBD2,TRBV7-2,CASSLSGGRSFNEQFF
TRBJ1-1,NA,TRBV10-2,CASSAYIPEAFF